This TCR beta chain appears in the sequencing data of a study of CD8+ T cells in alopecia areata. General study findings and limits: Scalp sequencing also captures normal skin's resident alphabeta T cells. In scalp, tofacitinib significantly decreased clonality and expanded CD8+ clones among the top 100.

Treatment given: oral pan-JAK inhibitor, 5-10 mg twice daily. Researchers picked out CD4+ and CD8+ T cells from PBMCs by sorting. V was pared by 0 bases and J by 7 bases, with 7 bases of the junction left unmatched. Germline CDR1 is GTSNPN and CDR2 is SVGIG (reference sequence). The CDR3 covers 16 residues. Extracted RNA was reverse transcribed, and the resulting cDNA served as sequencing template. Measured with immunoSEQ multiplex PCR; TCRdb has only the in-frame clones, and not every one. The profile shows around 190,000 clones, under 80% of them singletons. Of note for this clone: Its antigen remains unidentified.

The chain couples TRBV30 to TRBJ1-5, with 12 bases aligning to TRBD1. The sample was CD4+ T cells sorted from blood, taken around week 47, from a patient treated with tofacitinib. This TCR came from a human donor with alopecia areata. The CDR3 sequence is CAWSVGTGGENQPQHF. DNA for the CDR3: TGTGCCTGGAGTGTGGGGACAGGGGGCGAAAACCAGCCCCAGCATTTT.